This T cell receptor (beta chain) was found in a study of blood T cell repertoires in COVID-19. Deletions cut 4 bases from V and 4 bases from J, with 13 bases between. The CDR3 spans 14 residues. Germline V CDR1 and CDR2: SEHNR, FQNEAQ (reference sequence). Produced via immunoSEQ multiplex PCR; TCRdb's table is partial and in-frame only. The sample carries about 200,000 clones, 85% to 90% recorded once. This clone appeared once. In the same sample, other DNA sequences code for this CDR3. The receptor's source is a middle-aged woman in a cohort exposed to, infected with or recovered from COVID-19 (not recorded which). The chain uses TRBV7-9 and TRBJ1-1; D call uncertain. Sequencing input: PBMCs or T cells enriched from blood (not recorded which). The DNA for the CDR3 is TGTGCCAGCAGCTCTACGACGGGAGGCACTGAAGCTTTCTTT. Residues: CASSSTTGGTEAFF.